This T cell receptor (beta chain) was observed in a study of blood T cell repertoires in COVID-19. The sample holds a few counts of this clone. CDR3 length: 15 amino acids. V lost 0 bases to trimming and J lost 3 bases, with 13 bases between them. Germline values: CDR1 SGHNT, CDR2 YYREEE (reference sequence). In the source study's methods: Counts of nucleated cells, estimated from reference gene primer amplification, were obtained. Produced via immunoSEQ multiplex PCR; TCRdb's table is partial and in-frame only. V, J and clone size derive from that table, while D and trimming were established from the DNA sequence. The table includes roughly 300,000 clones, around 86% detected once.

Sequenced input: peripheral blood. This chain uses TRBV5-4 with TRBJ2-7; no clear D gene. The clonotype comes from a woman between 40 and 50 years old who had recovered from COVID-19. The CDR3 region has the DNA TGTGCCAGCAGCTTGGCCGGAACAGCCCTCTACGAGCAGTACTTC. It specifies CASSLAGTALYEQYF. The full variable domain, completed using reference TRBV5-4 and TRBJ2-7, is ETGVTQSPTHLIKTRGQQVTLRCSSQSGHNTVSWYQQALGQGPQFIFQYYREEENGRGNFPPRFSGLQFPNYSSELNVNALELDDSALYLCASSLAGTALYEQYFGPGTRLTVT.